This entry lists 14 T cell receptor beta chains sequenced from one sample in a study of identical twins. MiXCR, applied by TCRdb to the 5' RACE reads, yields one record per CDR3 protein. The sample shows 1.5 million to 2 million distinct CDR3 sequences, about 31% of them seen only once. The sample taken for sequencing was cord blood. The receptors were sampled from a newborn girl in good health.

This clonotype was seen only a few times. This sequence joins TRBV7-2 and TRBJ2-7, with D possibly being TRBD2 (6 bases). CDR3 size: 17 residues. Germline V CDR1 and CDR2: SGHTA, FQGNSA. V lost 1 base, J lost 0 bases, and 16 bases lay in between. CDR3 in DNA: TGTGCCAGCAGCTTAGTGGGACTCCTAAAAAGCTCCTACGAGCAGTACTTC. Protein: CASSLVGLLKSSYEQYF.

The table lists this clonotype with a few counts. The V gene is TRBV3-1, the J gene TRBJ2-2, with 12 bases lining up with TRBD2. J was trimmed by 3 bases and V by 4 bases; bases with no gene match: 3. Per the germline V gene, CDR1 is LGHDT and CDR2 is YNNKEL (reference sequence). This CDR3 is built from 16 residues. The CDR3 region is CASSPSGRADTGELFF. The CDR3, as DNA: TGTGCCAGCAGCCCTAGCGGGAGGGCCGACACCGGGGAGCTGTTTTTT.

Details on this clonotype: A single base separates this from a much larger clone, so it may be a read error. The chain combines TRBV5-1 with TRBJ2-1, with D maybe TRBD2 (6 bases). CDR1 SGHRS and CDR2 YFSETQ come from the germline V gene. The CDR3 is 13 amino acids. V dropped 2 bases and J dropped 10 bases, with 13 bases sitting between them. The DNA for the CDR3 is TGCGCCAGCAGCTTCCCGGGACTTTACGAGCAGTTCTTC. Amino acid sequence: CASSFPGLYEQFF.

This rearrangement joins TRBV14 to TRBJ1-2; D uncertain. This CDR3 spans 12 amino acids. V lost 3 bases, J lost 12 bases, and 14 bases lay in between. The germline V gene encodes CDR1 SGHDN and CDR2 FVKESK. In nucleotides, the CDR3 is TGTGCCAGCAGCCAGAATTTGGGGATCCACACCTTC. As protein: CASSQNLGIHTF. Full variable domain (remainder filled in from reference TRBV14 and TRBJ1-2): EAGVTQFPSHSVIEKGQTVTLRCDPISGHDNLYWYRRVMGKEIKFLLHFVKESKQDESGMPNNRFLAERTGGTYSTLKVQPAELEDSGVYFCASSQNLGIHTFGSGTRLTVV.

In the case of this clonotype: At one boundary the junction diverges from the germline segment, which might be a read error. The V and J genes are TRBV20-1 and TRBJ1-1; 8 bases align to TRBD1. The CDR3 runs to 14 residues. The germline V gene has CDR1 DFQATT and CDR2 SNEGSKA (reference sequence). CDR3 residues: CIARDRTGYTEAFF. CDR3 nucleotide sequence: TGCATTGCTAGAGATCGGACAGGGTACACTGAAGCTTTCTTT.

The chain employs TRBV2 and TRBJ1-5; 9 nucleotides agree with TRBD1. V lost 8 bases, J lost 4 bases, and 12 bases stayed unmatched. Germline CDR1 reads SNHLY; CDR2 reads FYNNEI. This CDR3 spans 16 amino acids. The CDR3: CASEKDRGMGNQPQHF. For the CDR3, the DNA is TGTGCCAGCGAGAAAGACAGGGGGATGGGGAATCAGCCCCAGCATTTT.

The chain links TRBV7-8 to TRBJ1-4; 10 bases align to TRBD1. Trimming removed 5 bases from V and 6 bases from J; junction bases left unmatched: 9. CDR1 and CDR2 (germline): SGHVS, FQNEAQ. The length of the CDR3 is 16 residues. The CDR3 spells CASSQRQGASYEKLFF. The CDR3 region has the DNA TGTGCCAGCAGCCAGAGACAGGGGGCCTCCTATGAAAAACTGTTTTTT.

This clonotype was picked up a small number of times. The chain joins TRBV4-2 to TRBJ2-5; 8 bases are a match to TRBD2. This CDR3 region has 15 residues. Germline CDR1 is LGHNA and CDR2 is YNFKEQ. With 3 bases clipped from V and 5 bases from J, the junction kept 8 bases outside the gene matches. The CDR3 DNA sequence: TGTGCCAGCAGCCAGGGGATAGCGGGAAGGGAGACCCAGTACTTC. Translation: CASSQGIAGRETQYF.

The chain is built from TRBV4-1 and TRBJ2-1; possible D gene TRBD2, 6 bases. Germline V gives CDR1 MGHRA, CDR2 YSYEKL. The V end lost 1 base, the J end lost 10 bases, and 17 bases lay between the germline ends. The CDR3 length is 15 residues. CDR3 residues: CASSQVGGSGLEQFF. DNA for the CDR3: TGCGCCAGCAGCCAAGTGGGAGGAAGCGGCTTAGAGCAGTTCTTC.

This clonotype showed up just a few times. The chain is built from TRBV5-1 and TRBJ2-5, with TRBD1 matching over 8 bases. TRBJ2-1 explains the end of the DNA better; the J call may be wrong. Germline V gene sequence: CDR1 SGHRS, CDR2 YFSETQ. This CDR3 contains 12 residues. CDR3 region: CASSLSGTGQFF. CDR3 in DNA: TGCGCCAGCAGCTTGTCCGGGACAGGGCAGTTCTTC.

Regarding this clonotype: Relative to the germline gene, one junction end is altered; a read error may explain this. V is TRBV20-1 and J is TRBJ2-7; D unclear. The CDR3 extends over 12 amino acids. CDR1 and CDR2 (germline): DFQATT, SNEGSKA (reference sequence). CDR3 protein: CGALPLGYEQYF. The CDR3 bases are TGCGGTGCTCTACCTCTCGGGTACGAGCAGTACTTC.

Only a few counts were recorded for this clonotype. The chain joins TRBV2 to TRBJ2-5, with a tentative D call TRBD2 (6 bases). The CDR3 runs to 15 residues. The germline CDR1 and CDR2 sequences are SNHLY and FYNNEI. With 0 bases removed from V and 1 base from J, the gap between germline ends came to 9 bases. The CDR3 nucleotides are TGTGCCAGCAGTGAAGCGACTAGGGGCCAAGAGACCCAGTACTTC. It yields the protein CASSEATRGQETQYF.

CDR3 amino acids: CASSLTSEETQYF. The CDR3 nucleotides are TGTGCCAGCAGTCTGACTAGCGAAGAGACCCAGTACTTC. The chain joins TRBV12-3 or TRBV12-4 to TRBJ2-5; TRBD2 aligns across 8 bases. There are 13 residues in the CDR3. With 5 bases clipped from V and 3 bases from J, the junction kept 2 bases outside the gene matches.

In its sample, this clonotype was seen a few times. The chain has TRBV15 and TRBJ1-1; 7 positions match TRBD1. V shed 3 bases, J shed 1 base, and the junction held 2 bases outside the gene matches. Germline CDR1 LNHNV, CDR2 YYDKDF (reference sequence). The CDR3 runs 14 residues. The CDR3 nucleotides are TGTGCCACCAGCAGGGACAGGTGGAACACTGAAGCTTTCTTT. Amino acid sequence: CATSRDRWNTEAFF.